The sequence of this TCR beta chain was determined in a study of radiotherapy plus CTLA-4 blockade in lung cancer. Turning to the study itself: Around 19% of enrolled patients responded objectively, and approximately 34% had disease control.

Regarding this clone: Its antigen is as yet unknown.

Whole-study results and caveats: Radiotherapy with ipilimumab was followed by blood expansion of tumor-derived clones.

Each patient with chemo-refractory metastatic non-small-cell lung cancer was treated with focal radiation plus CTLA-4 blockade using ipilimumab. Germline CDR1 reads LNHDA; CDR2 reads SQIVND (reference sequence). After removal of 4 bases from V and 6 bases from J, the junction contained 10 bases not matched to a gene. The CDR3 runs 16 residues. Here immunoSEQ multiplex PCR was the method, and the copy in TCRdb shows in-frame clones only, minus some. The sample shows about 53,000 clones, about 85% of them seen only once. Sequenced material: peripheral blood, taken from a patient treated with radiotherapy plus ipilimumab. The TCR originated in a human donor with non-small cell lung cancer whose response to radiotherapy plus ipilimumab could not be evaluated. The chain carries TRBV19 and TRBJ1-5; TRBD1 matches at 9 bases. CDR3 nucleotide sequence: TGTGCCAGTAGTACCGGGACAGGGACGGCCACTCAGCCCCAGCATTTT. The encoded protein is CASSTGTGTATQPQHF. Complete variable domain (other parts from reference TRBV19 and TRBJ1-5): DGGITQSPKYLFRKEGQNVTLSCEQNLNHDAMYWYRQDPGQGLRLIYYSQIVNDFQKGDIAEGYSVSREKKESFPLTVTSAQKNPTAFYLCASSTGTGTATQPQHFGDGTRLSIL.